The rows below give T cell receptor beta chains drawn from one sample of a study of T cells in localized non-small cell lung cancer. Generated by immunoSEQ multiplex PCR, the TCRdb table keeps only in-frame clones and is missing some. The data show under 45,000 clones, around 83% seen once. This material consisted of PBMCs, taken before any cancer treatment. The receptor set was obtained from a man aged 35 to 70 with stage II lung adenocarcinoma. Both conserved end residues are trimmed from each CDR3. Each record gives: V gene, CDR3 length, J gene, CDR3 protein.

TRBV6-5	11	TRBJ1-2	ASCRGTVYGYT
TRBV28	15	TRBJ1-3	ASLGQGGRLSGNTIY
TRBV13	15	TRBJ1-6	ASSFRDRTSYNSPLH
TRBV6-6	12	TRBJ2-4	ASSSPSSAGIQY
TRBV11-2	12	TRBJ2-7	ASSQEWGGREQY
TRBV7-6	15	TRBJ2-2	ASSPPRGEGVGGELF
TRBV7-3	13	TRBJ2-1	ASSLQGIPANEQF
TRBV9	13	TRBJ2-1	ASSVDGLAFNEQF
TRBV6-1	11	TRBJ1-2	ATKVRGRYGYT
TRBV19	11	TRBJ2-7	ASSNGRGREQY
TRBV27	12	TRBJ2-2	ASKGQDNTGELF
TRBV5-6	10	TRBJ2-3	ASSLISDTQY
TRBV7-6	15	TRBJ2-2	ASSPQRGSSKFGELF
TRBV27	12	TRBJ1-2	ASRLKPESYGYT
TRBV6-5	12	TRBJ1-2	ASSSGVPNYGYT
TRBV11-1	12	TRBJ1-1	ASSEGVGNTEAF
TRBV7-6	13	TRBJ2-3	ASSLSGQFTDMQY
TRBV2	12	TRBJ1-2	ASRDRGGSYGYT
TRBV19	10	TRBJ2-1	ASSISESKQF
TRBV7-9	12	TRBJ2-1	ASSSAGTSNEQF
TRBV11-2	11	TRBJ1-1	ASSRWMNTEAF
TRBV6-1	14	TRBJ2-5	ASSETVGVLERTQY
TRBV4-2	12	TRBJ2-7	ASSQGQGTYEQY
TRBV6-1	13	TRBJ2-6	ASSERDLLGDVLT
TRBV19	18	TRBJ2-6	ASSYQGPGTGLSGANVLT
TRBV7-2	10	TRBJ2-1	ASSLRGNEQF
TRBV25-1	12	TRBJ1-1	ASSEWGDGTEAF
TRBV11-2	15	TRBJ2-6	ASSLETGNDLANVLT
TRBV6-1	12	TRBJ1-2	ASSEPGYHYGYT
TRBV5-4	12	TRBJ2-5	ASSPGQERRDQY
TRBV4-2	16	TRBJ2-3	ASSQERGRTSGRNTQY
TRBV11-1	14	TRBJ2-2	ASSLVGGSNTGELF
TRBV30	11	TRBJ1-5	AWSTGNNQPQH
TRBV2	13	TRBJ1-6	ASSENLRGMGPLH
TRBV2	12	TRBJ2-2	ASSESLYTGELF
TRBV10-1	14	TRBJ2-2	ASSDGGAGNTGELF
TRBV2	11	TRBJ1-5	ASSVTEKQPQH
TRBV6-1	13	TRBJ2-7	ASRGYRQDSYEQY
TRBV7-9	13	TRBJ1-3	ASSSARISGNTIY
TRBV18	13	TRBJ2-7	ASSPPGTNGYEQY
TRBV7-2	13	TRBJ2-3	ASSSRPGGSDTQY
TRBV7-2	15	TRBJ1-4	ASSLVGAPPTNEKLF
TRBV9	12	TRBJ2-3	ASSLGGNDDTQY
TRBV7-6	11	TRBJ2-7	ASSLAPGGEQY
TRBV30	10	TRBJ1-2	AWSLRDIGYT
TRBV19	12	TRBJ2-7	ASSKVGASYEQY